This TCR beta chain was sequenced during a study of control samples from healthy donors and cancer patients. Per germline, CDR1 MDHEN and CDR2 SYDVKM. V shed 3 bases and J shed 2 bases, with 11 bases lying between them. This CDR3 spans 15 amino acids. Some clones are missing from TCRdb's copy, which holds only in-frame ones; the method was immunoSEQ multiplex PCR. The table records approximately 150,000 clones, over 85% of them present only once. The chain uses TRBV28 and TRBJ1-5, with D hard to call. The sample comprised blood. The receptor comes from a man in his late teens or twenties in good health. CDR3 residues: CASSLLRLRNQPQHF. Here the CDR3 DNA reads TGTGCCAGCAGTTTGCTCAGGCTTCGCAATCAGCCCCAGCATTTT. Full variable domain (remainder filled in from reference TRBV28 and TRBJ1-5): DVKVTQSSRYLVKRTGEKVFLECVQDMDHENMFWYRQDPGLGLRLIYFSYDVKMKEKGDIPEGYSVSREKKERFSLILESASTNQTSMYLCASSLLRLRNQPQHFGDGTRLSIL.